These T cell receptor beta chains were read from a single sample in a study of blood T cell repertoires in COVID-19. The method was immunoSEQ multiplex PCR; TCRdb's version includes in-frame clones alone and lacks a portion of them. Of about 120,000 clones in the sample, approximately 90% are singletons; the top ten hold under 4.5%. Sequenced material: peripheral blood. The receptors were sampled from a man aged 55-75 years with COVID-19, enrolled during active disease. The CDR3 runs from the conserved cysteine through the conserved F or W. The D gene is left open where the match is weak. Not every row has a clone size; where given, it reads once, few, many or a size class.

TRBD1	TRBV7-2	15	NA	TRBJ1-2	TGTGCCAGCAGCAATAGAACAGGGGGCTTATATGGCTACACCTTC	CASSNRTGGLYGYTF
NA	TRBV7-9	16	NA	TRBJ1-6	TGTGCCAGCAGCCCCGCGGAGGGTTTCGATAATTCACCCCTCCACTTT	CASSPAEGFDNSPLHF
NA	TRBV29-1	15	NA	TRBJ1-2	TGCAGCGTTGATGGGTCGGGACATAGTAACTATGGCTACACCTTC	CSVDGSGHSNYGYTF
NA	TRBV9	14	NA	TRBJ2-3	TGTGCCAGCAGCCCACGGTTTAGCACAGATACGCAGTATTTT	CASSPRFSTDTQYF
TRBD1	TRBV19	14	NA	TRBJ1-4	TGTGCCAGTAGTACACAGGGGCGGAATGAAAAACTGTTTTTT	CASSTQGRNEKLFF
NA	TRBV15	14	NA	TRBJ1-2	TGTGCCACCAGCAGAGATGGCAGTAACTATGGCTACACCTTC	CATSRDGSNYGYTF
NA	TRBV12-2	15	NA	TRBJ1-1	TGTGCAAGTCGCTTAGCGCCAGGGGGCTGTACTGAAGCTTTCTTT	CASRLAPGGCTEAFF
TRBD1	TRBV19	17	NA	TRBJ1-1	TGTGCCAGTAACACACTAGGACAGGGATCATCGAACACTGAAGCTTTCTTT	CASNTLGQGSSNTEAFF
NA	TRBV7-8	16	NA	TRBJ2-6	TGTGCCAGCAGCGTTCTATCGGGGGTTGGGGCCAACGTCCTGACTTTC	CASSVLSGVGANVLTF
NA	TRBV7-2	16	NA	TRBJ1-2	TGTGCCAGCAGCTTTCCAGAGACGGGGGGGAGCCTTGGCTACACCTTC	CASSFPETGGSLGYTF
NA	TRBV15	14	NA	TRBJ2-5	TGTGCCACCAGCGGAGGGACAGTCCAAGAGACCCAGTACTTC	CATSGGTVQETQYF
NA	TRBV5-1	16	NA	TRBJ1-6	TGCGCCAGCAGCTTGTCGGGGGGTGTGGATAATTCACCCCTCCACTTT	CASSLSGGVDNSPLHF
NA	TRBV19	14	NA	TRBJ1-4	TGTGCCAGTAGTATGTGGGGGCGTGTTGAAAAACTGTTTTTT	CASSMWGRVEKLFF
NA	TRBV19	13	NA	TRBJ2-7	TGTGCCACCCAGTCAGGGGCCAGGGGCGAGCAGTACTTC	CATQSGARGEQYF
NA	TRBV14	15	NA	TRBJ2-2	TGTGCCAGCAGCCCGGTGGGGCGGTTTTCCGGGGAGCTGTTTTTT	CASSPVGRFSGELFF
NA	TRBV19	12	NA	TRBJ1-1	TGTGCCACCGTGGACAGGAACACTGAAGCTTTCTTT	CATVDRNTEAFF
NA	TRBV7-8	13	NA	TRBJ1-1	TGTGCCAGCAGCTTAGACACGGGGACTGAAGCTTTCTTT	CASSLDTGTEAFF
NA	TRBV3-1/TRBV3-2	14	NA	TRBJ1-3	TGTGCCAGCAGCCGTCTAGGGGCTGGAAACACCATATATTTT	CASSRLGAGNTIYF
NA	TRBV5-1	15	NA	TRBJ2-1	TGCGCCAGCAGCTTGGACAGGGTAGGTTACAATGAGCAGTTCTTC	CASSLDRVGYNEQFF
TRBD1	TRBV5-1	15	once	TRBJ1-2	TGCGCCAGCAGCTTAGGACAGGGATCCGGCTATGGCTACACCTTC	CASSLGQGSGYGYTF
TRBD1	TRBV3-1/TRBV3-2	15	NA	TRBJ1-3	TGTGCCAGCGCCTCCGGGACAGGGTTTGGAGACACCATATATTTT	CASASGTGFGDTIYF
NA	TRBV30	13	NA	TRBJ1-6	TGTGCCTGGAGTGTGGCGAGTGGGGCATCCCTCCACTTT	CAWSVASGASLHF